The sequence of this T cell receptor (beta chain) was determined in a study of PD-1 blockade in classical Hodgkin lymphoma. The study's findings and limits: Newly diagnosed patients had baseline TCR diversity that was reportedly lower than that of healthy donors. Complete responders showed a baseline diversity that resembled the diversity of newly diagnosed patients.

A remark on this clone: What it binds is unknown.

Libraries were prepared by immunoSEQ multiplex PCR; TCRdb keeps only in-frame clonotypes and omits some of them. The data contain approximately 52,000 clones, approximately 70% of them singletons. In every patient, relapse followed autologous stem cell transplantation, while exposure to brentuximab vedotin differed. Germline CDR1 is SGHRS and CDR2 is YFSETQ. V dropped 1 base and J dropped 0 bases, with 11 bases sitting between them. The CDR3 sequence is 15 residues long. The J gene is TRBJ2-7, the V gene TRBV5-1; D is tentatively TRBD1 or TRBD2 (5 bases each). This receptor was taken from a human donor with classical Hodgkin lymphoma. Sequencing used peripheral blood mononuclear cells (PBMCs), obtained before the second cycle of nivolumab. The CDR3 coding sequence is TGCGCCAGCAGCTTGAACCGGGACGTCTCCTACGAGCAGTACTTC. Encoded protein: CASSLNRDVSYEQYF. The full variable domain, in which reference TRBV5-1 and TRBJ2-7 provide the parts outside the CDR3, is KAGVTQTPRYLIKTRGQQVTLSCSPISGHRSVSWYQQTPGQGLQFLFEYFSETQRNKGNFPGRFSGRQFSNSRSEMNVSTLELGDSALYLCASSLNRDVSYEQYFGPGTRLTVT.